Below are 9 T cell receptor beta chains sequenced from a single sample in a study of blood T cells in healthy people across ages. The authors ran a second PCR of roughly 6 to 12 cycles using a sample-barcoded 5' primer and a J-beta primer mix. A single record per CDR3 protein comes from TCRdb applying MiXCR to the 5' RACE reads. The sample includes 700,000 or so distinct CDR3 sequences, roughly 20% of them seen just once. The sequenced sample consisted of blood. The source is a man aged 70 or older in good health.

The chain employs TRBV7-9 and TRBJ1-2, with 7 bases that match TRBD1. Germline CDR1 is SEHNR and CDR2 is FQNEAQ (reference sequence). The CDR3 length is 14 residues. Trimming cost V 5 bases and J 5 bases; bases outside gene matches: 8. The CDR3 DNA follows: TGTGCCAGCAGCGCCGACAGGGCTGGGTATGGCTACACCTTC. The encoded protein is CASSADRAGYGYTF.

This clonotype was detected a few times. The CDR3 nucleotides read TGCGCCAGCAGCCTGGACGGTTTCAATCAGCCCCAGCATTTT. Its protein product is CASSLDGFNQPQHF. The chain joins TRBV5-1 to TRBJ1-5; D remains unclear. CDR3 length equals 14 residues. Looked up from germline, CDR1 is SGHRS and CDR2 is YFSETQ. Trimming pared 4 bases from V and 3 bases from J, leaving 11 bases between.

This clonotype was counted a few times. The rearrangement links TRBV18 to TRBJ2-1; 8 bases are shared with TRBD1. The end of the DNA aligns better with TRBJ2-7, so the J call may be wrong. The CDR3 consists of 16 residues. Looked up from germline, CDR1 is KGHSH and CDR2 is LQKENI. The CDR3, as DNA: TGTGCCAGCTCCAGGCAGGGGGCGAGGACGACGAACGAGCAGTACTTC. This translates into CASSRQGARTTNEQYF.

This clonotype has just a few counts. A junction boundary mismatches the germline segment, possibly from a read error. The chain links TRBV4-3 to TRBJ2-3; 11 positions agree with TRBD2. The CDR3 runs 18 residues. Germline CDR1 is LGHNA and CDR2 is YSLEER. For the CDR3, the DNA is TGCGCCAGCAGCCAAGTTTGGGTAGCGGGAGGGAGCACAGATGCGCAGTATTTT. It encodes CASSQVWVAGGSTDAQYF.

The CDR3 here is CSAYDGSTNEKLFF. The CDR3 coding sequence is TGCAGTGCTTACGATGGGTCAACTAATGAAAAACTGTTTTTT. This sequence joins TRBV20-1 and TRBJ1-4, with D uncertain. Trimming stripped 5 bases from V and 0 bases from J, with 10 bases between. The CDR3 spans 14 residues. In germline, CDR1 is DFQATT, CDR2 SNEGSKA (reference sequence).

The chain employs TRBV6-5 and TRBJ1-2; D remains ambiguous. The V end lost 6 bases, the J end lost 2 bases, and 22 bases lay between the germline ends. Looked up from germline, CDR1 is MNHEY and CDR2 is SVGAGI. The CDR3 extends over 17 amino acids. CDR3 sequence: CASSNRVRQRANYGYTF. CDR3 nucleotides: TGTGCCAGCAGCAACAGAGTTCGGCAGCGAGCAAACTATGGCTACACCTTC.

The chain is built from TRBV6-2 or TRBV6-3 and TRBJ2-1, with 11 bases lining up with TRBD2. The germline V gene encodes CDR1 MNHEY and CDR2 SVGEGT. J lost 4 bases, V lost 9 bases, and 8 bases had no gene match. This CDR3 has 15 residues. The CDR3 reads CARPSGGPVYNEQFF. The CDR3 DNA sequence: TGTGCCAGGCCTAGCGGGGGGCCAGTATACAATGAGCAGTTCTTC.

The chain carries TRBV20-1 and TRBJ2-7; D may match TRBD1 or TRBD2 (5 bases each). V was cut by 0 bases and J by 0 bases, with 21 bases left in between. CDR3 size: 18 residues. Germline CDR1 and CDR2: DFQATT and SNEGSKA (reference sequence). In nucleotides, the CDR3 is TGCAGTGCTAGAGAGGGGGTTAGAGGGGCGCACTTCTCCTACGAGCAGTACTTC. The encoded protein is CSAREGVRGAHFSYEQYF.

The gene calls are TRBV3-1 and TRBJ2-7; 10 bases fit TRBD2. Germline V CDR1 and CDR2: LGHDT, YNNKEL (reference sequence). With V trimmed by 2 bases and J by 6 bases, 7 bases remained unmatched. The CDR3 is 15 residues long. The CDR3 region is CASSQPGTSEREQYF. DNA of the CDR3: TGTGCCAGCAGCCAACCCGGGACTAGCGAGCGCGAGCAGTACTTC.